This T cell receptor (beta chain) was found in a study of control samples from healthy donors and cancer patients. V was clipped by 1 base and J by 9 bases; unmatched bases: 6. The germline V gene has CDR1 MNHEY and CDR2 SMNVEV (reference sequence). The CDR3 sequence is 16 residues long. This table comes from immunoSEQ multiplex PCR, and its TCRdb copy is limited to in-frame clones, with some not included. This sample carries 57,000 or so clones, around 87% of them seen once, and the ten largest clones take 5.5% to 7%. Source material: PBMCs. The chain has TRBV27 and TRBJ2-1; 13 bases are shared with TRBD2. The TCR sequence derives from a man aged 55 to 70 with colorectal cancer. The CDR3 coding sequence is TGTGCCAGCAGTTTATACGGACTAGCGGGGGCGGGTGAGCAGTTCTTC. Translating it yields CASSLYGLAGAGEQFF.